This entry lists 21 T cell receptor beta chains sequenced from one sample in a study of graft-versus-host responses after intestinal transplantation. Generated by immunoSEQ multiplex PCR, the TCRdb table keeps only in-frame clones and is missing some. The sample shows 90,000 to 120,000 clones, roughly 87% of them seen only once. These receptors lack a known antigen. Sequencing used unstimulated CD4+ T cells sorted from spleen or lymph node cells, obtained before transplant. These receptors originate from a human donor who was the organ donor for an intestinal transplant.

The genes are TRBV4-1 and TRBJ2-3; TRBD2 aligns across 11 bases. This CDR3 has 17 residues. Germline trimming cut 1 base from V and 5 bases from J; bases unmatched to any gene: 8. CDR1 is MGHRA and CDR2 is YSYEKL in the germline V gene. CDR3 sequence: CASSQVLAGARGDTQYF. CDR3 bases: TGCGCCAGCAGCCAAGTACTAGCGGGGGCGAGGGGAGATACGCAGTATTTT.

V gene TRBV19 combines with J gene TRBJ2-2; D gene uncertain. This CDR3 spans 15 amino acids. Per the germline V gene, CDR1 is LNHDA and CDR2 is SQIVND (reference sequence). V lost 3 bases and J lost 4, with 12 bases in between. This CDR3 reads CASSMTIRATGELFF. The DNA for the CDR3 is TGTGCCAGTAGTATGACGATCCGGGCCACCGGGGAGCTGTTTTTT.

The chain combines TRBV27 with TRBJ1-2; 8 bases fit TRBD1. This CDR3 comprises 15 residues. V gave up 2 bases and J gave up 5 bases; unmatched junction bases: 7. The V gene's germline CDR1 is MNHEY and CDR2 SMNVEV (reference sequence). The CDR3 reads CASSLGTGTFYGYTF. The DNA for the CDR3 is TGTGCCAGCAGTTTAGGGACAGGCACTTTTTATGGCTACACCTTC.

This chain connects TRBV2 to TRBJ1-6, with D unresolved. CDR3 length equals 13 residues. V was clipped by 6 bases and J by 8 bases, with 11 bases between them. CDR1 SNHLY and CDR2 FYNNEI come from the germline V gene. The CDR3: CASSRTADSPLHF. CDR3 nucleotides: TGTGCCAGCAGCAGGACCGCTGATTCACCCCTCCACTTT.

The rearrangement uses TRBV5-6 and TRBJ1-4; 9 bases line up with TRBD1. This CDR3 contains 15 residues. Germline V gives CDR1 SGHDT, CDR2 YYEEEE. V was pared by 4 bases and J by 6 bases, with 7 bases of the junction left unmatched. The CDR3: CASSGGQGYDEKLFF. The CDR3 DNA reads as TGTGCCAGCAGCGGAGGACAGGGGTATGATGAAAAACTGTTTTTT.

This chain connects TRBV6-6 to TRBJ1-2; weak D call: TRBD1 (5 bases). V dropped 0 bases and J dropped 4 bases, with 15 bases sitting between them. Germline CDR1 is MNHNY and CDR2 is SVGAGI (reference sequence). This CDR3 has 16 residues. The chain's CDR3 is CASSYSEEGIGYGYTF. The CDR3 nucleotides are TGTGCCAGCAGTTACTCGGAGGAGGGGATAGGCTATGGCTACACCTTC.

This rearrangement joins TRBV5-5 to TRBJ2-2; D is unclear. Germline V gene sequence: CDR1 SGHKS, CDR2 YYEKEE (reference sequence). The CDR3 has 15 amino acids. Deletions cut 4 bases from V and 6 bases from J, with 16 bases between. The CDR3 nucleotides are TGTGCCAGCAGCCTCTTGAGCCTAAGGGCCGGGGAGCTGTTTTTT. Translating it yields CASSLLSLRAGELFF.

This chain connects TRBV7-2 to TRBJ1-1; possible D gene TRBD1, 5 bases. CDR3 size: 11 residues. The germline V and J ends were trimmed by 2 bases and 7 bases, with 5 bases remaining between them. Germline V lookup: CDR1 SGHTA, CDR2 FQGNSA. The chain's CDR3 is CASSLTGEAFF. As DNA, the CDR3 is TGTGCCAGCAGCTTAACAGGTGAAGCTTTCTTT.

The genes are TRBV5-4 and TRBJ2-7; D is possibly TRBD1 or TRBD2 (5 bases each). V was shortened by 4 bases and J by 1 base, with 6 bases between the two germline ends. The CDR3 runs 12 residues. The germline gives CDR1 SGHNT, CDR2 YYREEE (reference sequence). The CDR3 sequence is CASSGGSYEQYF. The CDR3 coding sequence is TGTGCCAGCAGCGGGGGATCCTACGAGCAGTACTTC.

The chain recombines TRBV11-1 with TRBJ2-7, with 10 bases lining up with TRBD1. The J segment lost 3 bases and the V segment lost 4 bases, leaving 6 bases of the junction unmatched. The CDR3 runs 15 residues. Germline V gene lookup returns CDR1 SGHAT and CDR2 FQDESV (reference sequence). The DNA of the CDR3 is TGTGCCAGCAGCTCGCCGGGACAGGGGAGCTACGAGCAGTACTTC. Its protein product is CASSSPGQGSYEQYF. The full variable domain, completed using reference TRBV11-1 and TRBJ2-7, is EAEVAQSPRYKITEKSQAVAFWCDPISGHATLYWYRQILGQGPELLVQFQDESVVDDSQLPKDRFSAERLKGVDSTLKIQPAELGDSAMYLCASSSPGQGSYEQYFGPGTRLTVT.

V gene TRBV14 combines with J gene TRBJ1-5, with a tentative D call TRBD1 (5 bases). Germline V CDR1 and CDR2: SGHDN, FVKESK. V lost 5 bases and J lost 4, with 6 bases in between. This CDR3 has 12 residues. CDR3 bases: TGTGCCAGCAGCTGGGGGAATCAGCCCCAGCATTTT. Translating it yields CASSWGNQPQHF.

The chain links TRBV10-1 to TRBJ1-1; a possible D gene is TRBD1 (6 bases). The germline gives CDR1 WNHNN, CDR2 SYGVQD (reference sequence). The CDR3 spans 12 residues. Trimming stripped 6 bases from V and 1 base from J, with 6 bases between. The CDR3 DNA follows: TGCGCCAGCAGGGGACAGAACACTGAAGCTTTCTTT. Translated, it gives CASRGQNTEAFF.

The chain has TRBV5-5 and TRBJ1-6; no definite D call. The CDR3 is made up of 15 amino acids. The germline V gene has CDR1 SGHKS and CDR2 YYEKEE (reference sequence). V was trimmed by 0 bases and J by 2 bases, leaving 6 bases between them. The CDR3 DNA reads as TGTGCCAGCAGCTTGGGCCGGGCCTATAATTCACCCCTCCACTTT. As protein: CASSLGRAYNSPLHF. The variable domain in full, with the rest retrieved from reference TRBV5-5 and TRBJ1-6, is DAGVTQSPTHLIKTRGQQVTLRCSPISGHKSVSWYQQVLGQGPQFIFQYYEKEERGRGNFPDRFSARQFPNYSSELNVNALLLGDSALYLCASSLGRAYNSPLHFGNGTRLTVT.

In nucleotides, the CDR3 is TGCGCCAGCAGCTTGATTAGGGCCCCCTACGAGCAGTACTTC. Translating it yields CASSLIRAPYEQYF. This chain connects TRBV5-1 to TRBJ2-7; D ambiguous. Trimming removed 1 base from V and 2 bases from J, with 10 bases in between. There are 14 residues in the CDR3. Germline V lookup: CDR1 SGHRS, CDR2 YFSETQ.

The rearrangement joins TRBV7-2 to TRBJ2-3; D gene uncertain. Germline CDR1 and CDR2: SGHTA and FQGNSA. The CDR3 length is 14 residues. V gave up 2 bases and J gave up 0 bases, with 6 bases separating them. This CDR3 reads CASSLQRSTDTQYF. In nucleotides, the CDR3 is TGTGCCAGCAGCTTACAGCGTAGCACAGATACGCAGTATTTT.

With regard to this clone: Additional DNA sequences in this sample encode the identical CDR3. This sequence joins TRBV5-5 and TRBJ1-6; 12 bases map to TRBD1. The CDR3 spans 15 residues. From germline, CDR1 is SGHKS and CDR2 YYEKEE (reference sequence). J was trimmed by 10 bases and V by 5 bases; bases with no gene match: 7. The CDR3 here is CASRTQGQGASPLHF. CDR3 in DNA: TGTGCCAGCAGAACCCAGGGACAGGGGGCCTCACCCCTCCACTTT.

The V gene is TRBV12-1, the J gene TRBJ1-1. TRBV12-1 is given as a pseudogene. This CDR3 has 16 amino acids. The DNA of the CDR3 is TGTGCCCAAGAATTACGCCTTCGTAGGGACGACACTGAAGCTTTCTTT. This translates into CAQELRLRRDDTEAFF.

The chain employs TRBV2 and TRBJ2-4; D gene uncertain. V lost 4 bases, J lost 0 bases, and 13 bases lay in between. Germline-derived CDR1 and CDR2 are SNHLY and FYNNEI. The CDR3 spans 16 residues. The CDR3 reads CASSGGGRLAKNIQYF. The CDR3 coding sequence is TGTGCCAGCAGTGGTGGTGGACGTCTAGCCAAAAACATTCAGTACTTC. Full variable domain (rest looked up from reference TRBV2 and TRBJ2-4): EPEVTQTPSHQVTQMGQEVILRCVPISNHLYFYWYRQILGQKVEFLVSFYNNEISEKSEIFDDQFSVERPDGSNFTLKIRSTKLEDSAMYFCASSGGGRLAKNIQYFGAGTRLSVL.

The gene calls are TRBV2 and TRBJ1-2; maybe TRBD1 (5 bases). The CDR3 has 14 residues. The germline V and J ends were trimmed by 6 bases and 2 bases, with 13 bases remaining between them. The germline V gene encodes CDR1 SNHLY and CDR2 FYNNEI. CDR3 region: CASSPGEGNYGYTF. The CDR3 DNA follows: TGTGCCAGCAGCCCGGGGGAAGGGAACTATGGCTACACCTTC.

This clone was counted a few times. The chain has TRBV21-1 and TRBJ1-5. TRBV21-1 is deemed a pseudogene. The CDR3 contains 14 residues. The CDR3 nucleotides are TGTGCCAGCAGCACATTCACGGGCGCCCAGCCCCAGCATTTT. Protein sequence: CASSTFTGAQPQHF.

The rearrangement uses TRBV6-1 and TRBJ2-3; D gene ambiguous. Between the trimmed V and J ends, which lost 3 bases and 4 bases, there was a span of 8 bases. CDR1 and CDR2 (germline): MNHNS, SASEGT. CDR3 length: 13 residues. CDR3 residues: CASSDSIADTQYF. The CDR3 nucleotides read TGTGCCAGCAGTGACTCAATTGCAGATACGCAGTATTTT.